This T cell receptor beta chain derives from a study of CD8 T cells in ankylosing spondylitis. Turning to this clonotype: The antigen is unknown.

With molecular barcodes, quantitative 5'-RACE was used to make the TCR beta libraries. Each CDR3 protein gets one entry after TCRdb re-called the 5' RACE reads with MiXCR. The profile shows more than 110,000 distinct CDR3 sequences, 7% to 10% of them singletons. Germline-derived CDR1 and CDR2 are DFQATT and SNEGSKA (reference sequence). The germline V and J ends were trimmed by 1 base and 2 bases, with 14 bases remaining between them. The CDR3 runs 16 residues. Findings of the study overall: What appeared characteristic of ankylosing spondylitis blood was a TCR beta motif of seven to nine highly homologous variants. The disease-linked clones had a CD8+ phenotype and low blood frequencies. In the blood and synovial fluid of reactive arthritis, some motif variants had been previously reported.

The chain is built from TRBV20-1 and TRBJ1-4; D gene uncertain. The receptor was isolated from a male donor with ankylosing spondylitis. Sequenced: synovial fluid, either unsorted or a sorted T cell fraction (not recorded which). The CDR3 protein is CSARAGRRGTNEKLFF. The DNA of the CDR3 is TGCAGTGCTAGAGCAGGACGCAGAGGGACTAATGAAAAACTGTTTTTT.